This TCR beta chain was captured by sequencing in a study of a mutant IDH1 vaccine in newly diagnosed glioma. Trimming cost V 0 bases and J 4 bases, with 13 bases left between them. The CDR3 runs to 15 residues. Germline values: CDR1 MNHEY, CDR2 SVGAGI. About this clone itself: Its antigen is unidentified.

The time point was: week 35, safety follow-up. The vaccine gave 300 ug of a 20-mer mutant IDH1 peptide subcutaneously per dose. Using immunoSEQ multiplex PCR, the repertoire was profiled, and TCRdb retains in-frame clones only, with some absent. Of about 54,000 clones listed, 80% to 85% are singletons. This sample comprised PBMCs, obtained from a glioma patient whose treatment included an IDH1 peptide vaccine. This TCR derives from a woman between 18 and 29 years old with glioma. The V call is TRBV6-5, the J call TRBJ2-7, with D unresolved. CDR3 sequence (DNA): TGTGCCAGCAGTTACTCGTCACCCGCTAGATACGAGCAGTACTTC. It specifies CASSYSSPARYEQYF.